This T cell receptor (beta chain) originates from a study of blood T cell repertoires in COVID-19. Study processing details: The authors estimated nucleated cell counts from reference gene primer amplification. This table comes from immunoSEQ multiplex PCR, and its TCRdb copy is limited to in-frame clones, with some not included. V and J calls and clone size come straight from that table; D and trimming were deduced from the DNA. The table shows some 70,000 clones, with about nine tenths occurring only once. With V trimmed by 6 bases and J by 8 bases, 6 bases remained unmatched. The CDR3 length is 13 residues. From germline, CDR1 is MNHEY and CDR2 SVGAGI.

The source of this sequence is a woman older than 75 with active COVID-19. The J gene is TRBJ2-1, the V gene TRBV6-5; 8 bases agree with TRBD2. Material for sequencing was peripheral blood. The CDR3 DNA reads TGTGCCAGCAGGATGACTAGCGTCGATGAGCAGTTCTTC. Its protein is CASRMTSVDEQFF.